This T cell receptor beta chain was found in a study of blood T cell repertoires in COVID-19. There are 14 residues in the CDR3. Trimming removed 1 base at V and 4 bases at J, with 11 bases between. Germline-derived CDR1 and CDR2 are SGHNT and YYREEE (reference sequence). Here immunoSEQ multiplex PCR was the method, and the copy in TCRdb shows in-frame clones only, minus some. The data show some 170,000 clones, roughly 89% seen once. The sequencing input was peripheral blood. The source of this sequence is a woman between 45 and 60 years old with acute or convalescent COVID-19. The chain employs TRBV5-4 and TRBJ1-2, with D hard to call. Written as DNA, the CDR3 is TGTGCCAGCAGCTTGTCGGGCGGGCCCTATGGCTACACCTTC. Its translation is CASSLSGGPYGYTF.